The 8 T cell receptor beta chains reported below all come from one sample, sequenced in a study of cytomegalovirus exposure and HLA in healthy donors. Assay used: immunoSEQ multiplex PCR; TCRdb lists only in-frame clones, some missing. This sample yields 90,000 to 110,000 clones, of which about 88% are seen a single time; 4% belongs to the top ten. Sequencing was done on a sample of PBMCs. The receptor set was obtained from a woman between 18 and 29 years old in good health and CMV-seropositive.

This chain connects TRBV15 to TRBJ2-2; D remains unclear. The CDR3 has 15 amino acids. Germline CDR1 is LNHNV and CDR2 is YYDKDF (reference sequence). The ends were cut back, 3 bases at V and 4 bases at J, with 12 bases in the middle. This CDR3 reads CATSSPVEVTGELFF. CDR3 in DNA: TGTGCCACCAGCAGCCCTGTCGAGGTCACCGGGGAGCTGTTTTTT. Full variable domain (outside the CDR3, taken from reference TRBV15 and TRBJ2-2): DAMVIQNPRYQVTQFGKPVTLSCSQTLNHNVMYWYQQKSSQAPKLLFHYYDKDFNNEADTPDNFQSRRPNTSFCFLDIRSPGLGDTAMYLCATSSPVEVTGELFFGEGSRLTVL.

The chain is built from TRBV9 and TRBJ1-1; D unclear. The germline V gene encodes CDR1 SGDLS and CDR2 YYNGEE. This CDR3 has 16 residues. Trimming removed 0 bases at V and 1 base at J, with 13 bases between. The CDR3: CASSVAPSGTNTEAFF. DNA for the CDR3: TGTGCCAGCAGCGTAGCTCCCAGCGGAACGAACACTGAAGCTTTCTTT.

This chain connects TRBV5-1 to TRBJ1-5, with 8 bases that match TRBD1. CDR1 is SGHRS, CDR2 YFSETQ, per germline. The V gene end was trimmed by 0 bases and the J gene end by 1 base; junction bases not matched to a gene: 3. This CDR3 spans 16 amino acids. The CDR3 nucleotides read TGCGCCAGCAGCTTGGCCAGGGGGCGCAGCAATCAGCCCCAGCATTTT. Amino acid sequence: CASSLARGRSNQPQHF. Variable domain in full (rest from reference TRBV5-1 and TRBJ1-5): KAGVTQTPRYLIKTRGQQVTLSCSPISGHRSVSWYQQTPGQGLQFLFEYFSETQRNKGNFPGRFSGRQFSNSRSEMNVSTLELGDSALYLCASSLARGRSNQPQHFGDGTRLSIL.

The genes are TRBV13 and TRBJ2-2, with 15 nucleotides matching TRBD2. Germline CDR1 reads PRHDT; CDR2 reads FYEKMQ (reference sequence). CDR3 length: 20 amino acids. V dropped 1 base and J dropped 5; count of bases not matched to a gene: 11. The CDR3 is CASSLVVTMGTSGRTGELFF. The CDR3, as DNA: TGTGCCAGCAGCTTAGTCGTAACGATGGGGACTAGCGGGAGGACCGGGGAGCTGTTTTTT. The full variable domain, with the rest looked up from reference TRBV13 and TRBJ2-2, is AAGVIQSPRHLIKEKRETATLKCYPIPRHDTVYWYQQGPGQDPQFLISFYEKMQSDKGSIPDRFSAQQFSDYHSELNMSSLELGDSALYFCASSLVVTMGTSGRTGELFFGEGSRLTVL.

The chain carries TRBV27 and TRBJ2-7, with TRBD2 matching 14 bases. CDR3 size: 14 residues. The germline V gene has CDR1 MNHEY and CDR2 SMNVEV (reference sequence). V dropped 6 bases and J dropped 5; count of bases not matched to a gene: 3. The CDR3 sequence is CASRRGLAGDEQYF. In nucleotides, the CDR3 is TGTGCCAGCAGGAGGGGACTAGCGGGAGACGAGCAGTACTTC.

This chain links TRBV30 with TRBJ2-2; D may be TRBD1 (5 bases). Looked up from germline, CDR1 is GTSNPN and CDR2 is SVGIG (reference sequence). This CDR3 is 14 amino acids long. V was shortened by 1 base and J by 7 bases, with 13 bases between the two germline ends. The DNA of the CDR3 is TGTGCCTGGAGTGGGGGCGGCCTAGGCGGGGAGCTGTTTTTT. It translates to CAWSGGGLGGELFF.

This CDR3 reads CASSARAGDNIQPQHF. DNA for the CDR3: TGTGCCAGCAGCGCCCGAGCCGGGGACAACATTCAGCCCCAGCATTTT. The gene calls are TRBV21-1 and TRBJ1-5; the D segment call TRBD1 is taken from the table without a DNA check. TRBV21-1 is designated a pseudogene. This CDR3 has 16 amino acids.

The chain joins TRBV7-9 to TRBJ1-2; 9 bases agree with TRBD1. The CDR3 runs to 16 residues. Per the germline V gene, CDR1 is SEHNR and CDR2 is FQNEAQ (reference sequence). With V trimmed by 4 bases and J by 1 base, 7 bases remained unmatched. CDR3 nucleotide sequence: TGTGCCAGCAGCTCCCCCCGACAGGGGGGTAACTATGGCTACACCTTC. This sequence encodes CASSSPRQGGNYGYTF.